A selection of T cell receptor beta chains follows, all from one sample in a study of CD8+ T cells in alopecia areata. Measured with immunoSEQ multiplex PCR; TCRdb has only the in-frame clones, and not every one. The repertoire holds about 140,000 clones, with roughly 60% as singletons. Sequencing was carried out using CD8+ T cells sorted from blood. These receptors were taken from a human donor in good health. The CDR3 runs from the conserved cysteine through the conserved F or W. A D gene is named only where the DNA matches it firmly. Not every row has a clone size; where given, it reads once, few, many or a size class.

>.|.|TRBV28|TRBJ2-1
CASSFKRSSGEQFF
TGTGCCAGCAGTTTCAAAAGAAGTAGTGGTGAGCAGTTCTTC
>TRBD1|few|TRBV28|TRBJ1-1
CASSPLRDRVNTEAFF
TGTGCCAGCAGTCCCCTCAGGGACAGGGTGAACACTGAAGCTTTCTTT
>.|.|TRBV14|TRBJ2-1
CASSQNRDLYINEQFF
TGTGCCAGCAGCCAAAACCGGGACCTATACATCAATGAGCAGTTCTTC
>TRBD2|few|TRBV29-1|TRBJ2-7
CSVEGGTSGSDYEQYF
TGCAGCGTTGAAGGTGGGACTAGCGGGAGTGATTACGAGCAGTACTTC
>TRBD1|.|TRBV5-6|TRBJ2-5
CASSYGQGGETQYF
TGTGCCAGCAGCTACGGACAGGGGGGAGAGACCCAGTACTTC
>.|.|TRBV27|TRBJ2-7
CASSPRVYAYEQYF
TGTGCCAGCAGTCCCCGGGTATACGCCTACGAGCAGTACTTC
>.|few|TRBV30|TRBJ1-4
CACRARMMEKLFF
TGTGCCTGTCGGGCCCGAATGATGGAAAAACTGTTTTTT
>.|few|TRBV19|TRBJ2-2
CASSPDPSGLFF
TGTGCCAGTAGTCCGGACCCCTCGGGGCTGTTTTTT
>TRBD1|few|TRBV9|TRBJ1-1
CASSVDRWTEAFF
TGTGCCAGCAGCGTGGACAGGTGGACTGAAGCTTTCTTT
>.|few|TRBV7-2|TRBJ2-3
CASSFIAPSTDTQYF
TGTGCCAGCAGCTTCATTGCCCCGTCCACAGATACGCAGTATTTT
>.|few|TRBV15|TRBJ2-1
CATSRELSSEAIF
TGTGCCACCAGCAGAGAATTGAGCAGTGAGGCGATCTTC
>.|.|TRBV27|TRBJ2-7
CASSLSPVDEQYF
TGTGCCAGCAGTTTATCGCCCGTTGACGAGCAGTACTTC
>.|few|TRBV25-1|TRBJ1-2
CASSELTATNYGYTF
TGTGCCAGCAGTGAACTGACAGCAACTAACTATGGCTACACCTTC
>.|.|TRBV2|TRBJ2-7
CASGDVYEQYF
TGTGCCAGCGGGGACGTCTACGAGCAGTACTTC
>.|.|TRBV25-1|TRBJ1-2
CASSGTSYGYTF
TGTGCCAGCAGTGGGACGTCTTATGGCTACACCTTC
>.|few|TRBV7-9|TRBJ1-1
CASSEILDRLYTEAFF
TGTGCCAGCAGCGAGATCCTTGACAGGCTGTACACTGAAGCTTTCTTT
>.|.|TRBV7-6|TRBJ2-7
CASSPTVETAYEQYF
TGTGCCAGCAGCCCTACCGTCGAAACTGCCTACGAGCAGTACTTC
>.|.|TRBV10-2|TRBJ1-2
CASSASTATSIYGYTF
TGCGCCAGCAGTGCCTCGACAGCGACCAGTATTTATGGCTACACCTTC
>.|.|TRBV11-3|TRBJ2-5
CASSRSGLQETQYF
TGTGCCAGCAGCCGTAGCGGCTTACAAGAGACCCAGTACTTC
>.|.|TRBV30|TRBJ2-1
CAWAPRAGEQFF
TGTGCCTGGGCCCCGAGAGCGGGTGAGCAGTTCTTC
>TRBD2|few|TRBV27|TRBJ2-1
CASSDSGRTNEQFF
TGTGCCAGCAGTGATAGCGGGAGGACCAATGAGCAGTTCTTC
>.|.|TRBV29-1|TRBJ2-7
CSVETHFYEQYF
TGCAGCGTTGAGACTCATTTCTACGAGCAGTACTTC
>.|few|TRBV14|TRBJ1-2
CASSPGGLYGYTF
TGTGCCAGCAGCCCGGGGGGCCTCTATGGCTACACCTTC
>.|.|TRBV19|TRBJ1-1
CASSIIANTEAFF
TGTGCCAGTAGTATAATTGCCAACACTGAAGCTTTCTTT
>.|.|TRBV7-9|TRBJ2-6
CASSSGHVLTF
TGTGCCAGCAGCTCCGGACACGTCCTGACTTTC
>.|.|TRBV29-1|TRBJ1-1
CSAPLSGPNTEAFF
TGCAGCGCCCCTCTCTCGGGACCGAACACTGAAGCTTTCTTT
>TRBD1|once|TRBV7-3|TRBJ2-5
CASSATGGGETQYF
TGTGCCAGCAGCGCGACAGGGGGCGGTGAGACCCAGTACTTC
>.|.|TRBV7-8|TRBJ2-7
CASSLDGATYEQYF
TGTGCCAGCAGCTTAGACGGGGCTACCTACGAGCAGTACTTC
>.|.|TRBV2|TRBJ2-5
CASSDPDRDGGKTQYF
TGTGCCAGCAGTGACCCAGACAGGGACGGGGGAAAGACCCAGTACTTC
>TRBD1|few|TRBV13|TRBJ1-1
CASSLGQGAEAFF
TGTGCCAGCAGTTTAGGACAGGGGGCCGAAGCTTTCTTT
>.|.|TRBV29-1|TRBJ1-1
CSVDLRGFSAEAFF
TGCAGCGTAGACCTCCGAGGTTTTTCGGCTGAAGCTTTCTTT
>.|.|TRBV15|TRBJ2-6
CATSRAGHLSGANVLTF
TGTGCCACCAGCAGAGCGGGACACCTCTCTGGGGCCAACGTCCTGACTTTC
>.|.|TRBV29-1|TRBJ1-2
CSVDPFTGPDGYTF
TGCAGCGTTGATCCCTTTACAGGGCCGGATGGCTACACCTTC
>.|.|TRBV9|TRBJ1-2
CASSVGVDGYTF
TGTGCCAGCAGCGTAGGGGTGGATGGCTACACCTTC
>TRBD1|.|TRBV27|TRBJ1-2
CASSSRQGADYGYTF
TGTGCCAGCAGTTCCCGACAGGGGGCAGACTATGGCTACACCTTC
>TRBD2|.|TRBV29-1|TRBJ2-7
CSVLGLAGPYEQYF
TGCAGCGTTCTAGGGCTAGCGGGACCCTACGAGCAGTACTTC
>.|.|TRBV29-1|TRBJ2-1
CSVRKTARVSSYNEQFF
TGCAGCGTTCGAAAGACAGCCAGGGTTAGCTCCTACAATGAGCAGTTCTTC
>TRBD1|.|TRBV7-9|TRBJ2-7
CASSLPQDRVYEQYF
TGTGCCAGCAGCTTGCCCCAGGACAGGGTCTACGAGCAGTACTTC
>TRBD2|.|TRBV19|TRBJ2-3
CATQDTGTSGDTQYF
TGTGCCACCCAGGACACCGGGACTAGCGGAGATACGCAGTATTTT
>TRBD2|.|TRBV29-1|TRBJ2-7
CSVDGLAGDVSYEQYF
TGCAGCGTTGATGGGCTAGCGGGAGACGTCTCCTACGAGCAGTACTTC
>.|few|TRBV13|TRBJ1-1
CASSLGFEAFF
TGTGCCAGCAGCTTAGGTTTCGAAGCTTTCTTT
>.|few|TRBV29-1|TRBJ2-7
CSVETWADNSYEQYF
TGCAGCGTTGAAACCTGGGCTGATAACTCCTACGAGCAGTACTTC
>TRBD2|.|TRBV29-1|TRBJ2-1
CSVLETSSSYNEQFF
TGCAGCGTCCTCGAGACTAGCTCGTCCTACAATGAGCAGTTCTTC
>.|.|TRBV29-1|TRBJ1-2
CSVATGDGYTF
TGCAGCGTCGCGACTGGGGATGGCTACACCTTC
>.|.|TRBV9|TRBJ1-2
CASSVYSGGNYGYTF
TGTGCCAGCAGCGTTTACTCAGGCGGTAACTATGGCTACACCTTC
>.|.|TRBV6-6|TRBJ2-7
CASSPGETGYEQYF
TGTGCCAGCAGTCCAGGGGAAACGGGATACGAGCAGTACTTC
>.|.|TRBV27|TRBJ1-5
CASSFQGSNQPQHF
TGTGCCAGCAGTTTTCAAGGGAGCAATCAGCCCCAGCATTTT
>TRBD2|.|TRBV7-9|TRBJ2-5
CASSSLAGEETQYF
TGTGCCAGCAGCTCACTAGCGGGAGAAGAGACCCAGTACTTC
>.|.|TRBV7-2|TRBJ1-1
CASSTGRMNTEAFF
TGTGCCAGCAGCACCGGACGGATGAACACTGAAGCTTTCTTT
>.|.|TRBV2|TRBJ1-5
CASMGPNQPQHF
TGTGCCAGCATGGGACCCAATCAGCCCCAGCATTTT
>.|few|TRBV29-1|TRBJ2-6
CSAFLPGAVGANVLTF
TGCAGCGCCTTTCTCCCGGGAGCGGTTGGGGCCAACGTCCTGACTTTC
>.|.|TRBV19|TRBJ2-3
CASSTTSAIYTDTQYF
TGTGCCAGTTCCACCACTAGTGCGATTTACACAGATACGCAGTATTTT
>.|.|TRBV2|TRBJ1-5
CASSDGRAGQPQHF
TGTGCCAGCAGTGATGGTAGGGCAGGCCAGCCCCAGCATTTT
>.|.|TRBV5-1|TRBJ2-3
CASSLGSSTDTQYF
TGCGCCAGCAGCCTCGGGTCTAGCACAGATACGCAGTATTTT
>.|.|TRBV27|TRBJ2-2
CASSSRSTGELFF
TGTGCCAGCAGTTCCCGGAGCACCGGGGAGCTGTTTTTT
>.|few|TRBV27|TRBJ2-2
CASSLLPGELFF
TGTGCCAGCAGCCTCCTACCCGGGGAGCTGTTTTTT
>TRBD2|.|TRBV19|TRBJ2-2
CASSRVMELAGGPYTGELFF
TGTGCCAGTAGTAGGGTCATGGAACTAGCGGGAGGGCCATACACCGGGGAGCTGTTTTTT
>.|.|TRBV6-4|TRBJ2-7
CASSDSPAHEQYF
TGTGCCAGCAGTGACTCCCCCGCTCACGAGCAGTACTTC
>TRBD1|.|TRBV29-1|TRBJ1-1
CSVLSPGQGLTFF
TGCAGCGTCCTCAGCCCGGGACAGGGTTTGACTTTCTTT
>TRBD2|.|TRBV2|TRBJ2-3
CASSSQRGLKSYTQYF
TGTGCCAGCAGCTCCCAGCGGGGGTTGAAGAGTTATACGCAGTATTTT